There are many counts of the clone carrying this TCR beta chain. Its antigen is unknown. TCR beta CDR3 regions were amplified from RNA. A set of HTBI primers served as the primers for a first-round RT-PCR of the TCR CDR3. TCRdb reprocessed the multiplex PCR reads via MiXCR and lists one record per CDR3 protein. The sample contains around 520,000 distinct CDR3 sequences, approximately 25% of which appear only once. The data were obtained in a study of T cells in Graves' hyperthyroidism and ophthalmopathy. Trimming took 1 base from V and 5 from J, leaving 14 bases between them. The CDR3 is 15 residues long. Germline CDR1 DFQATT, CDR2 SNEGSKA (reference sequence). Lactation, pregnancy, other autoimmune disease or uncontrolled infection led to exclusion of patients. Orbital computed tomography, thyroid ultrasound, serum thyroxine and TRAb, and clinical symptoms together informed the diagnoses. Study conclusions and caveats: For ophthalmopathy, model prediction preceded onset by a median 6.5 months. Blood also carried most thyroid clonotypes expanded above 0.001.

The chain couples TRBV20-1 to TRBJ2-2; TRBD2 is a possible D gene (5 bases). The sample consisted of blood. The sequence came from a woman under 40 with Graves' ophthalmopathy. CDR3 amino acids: CSARAPLAGTGELFF. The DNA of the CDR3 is TGCAGTGCTAGAGCTCCTCTAGCTGGGACCGGGGAGCTGTTTTTT.